The 12 T cell receptor beta chains presented below share a single source sample, sequenced in a study of blood T cell repertoires in COVID-19. Some clones are missing from TCRdb's copy, which holds only in-frame ones; the method was immunoSEQ multiplex PCR. Of 270,000 or so clones listed, approximately 90% are singletons. Sequencing input: PBMCs or T cells enriched from blood (not recorded which). These receptor sequences come from a woman aged 25 to 39 with acute COVID-19.

The chain is built from TRBV28 and TRBJ2-1, with 10 bases lining up with TRBD2. CDR3 size: 17 residues. V gave up 10 bases and J gave up 4 bases; unmatched junction bases: 16. CDR1 and CDR2 from the germline V gene are MDHEN and SYDVKM. The CDR3 DNA reads as TGTGCCATCGAAGCCACTATAACTAGCGGGACTTACAATGAGCAGTTCTTC. Protein: CAIEATITSGTYNEQFF. Full variable domain (outside the CDR3, taken from reference TRBV28 and TRBJ2-1): DVKVTQSSRYLVKRTGEKVFLECVQDMDHENMFWYRQDPGLGLRLIYFSYDVKMKEKGDIPEGYSVSREKKERFSLILESASTNQTSMYLCAIEATITSGTYNEQFFGPGTRLTVL.

Concerning this clone: One junction end disagrees with the germline gene, perhaps due to a read error. This chain uses TRBV7-7 with TRBJ2-7; 7 bases agree with TRBD2. The CDR3 has 13 residues. Germline CDR1 and CDR2: SSHAT and FNYEAQ (reference sequence). The CDR3 DNA is TGTGCTAGCAGCTTAGGGAGGGGCTACGAGCAGTACTTC. This gives the protein CASSLGRGYEQYF. Full variable domain (outside the CDR3, taken from reference TRBV7-7 and TRBJ2-7): GAGVSQSPRYKVTKRGQDVTLRCDPISSHATLYWYQQALGQGPEFLTYFNYEAQPDKSGLPSDRFSAERPEGSISTLTIQRTEQRDSAMYRCASSLGRGYEQYFGPGTRLTVT.

Concerning this clone: The identical CDR3 is also encoded by other nucleotide sequences in the sample. This chain joins TRBV28 and TRBJ2-3, with a tentative D call TRBD1 (5 bases). The CDR3 contains 15 residues. Trimming shortened V by 1 base and J by 3 bases, and 11 bases separated the two germline ends. In germline, CDR1 is MDHEN, CDR2 SYDVKM. CDR3 loop: CASSLFQGSTDTQYF. The CDR3 nucleotides are TGTGCCAGCAGTTTATTCCAGGGATCGACAGATACGCAGTATTTT.

The sample holds one count of this clone. The chain joins TRBV23-1 to TRBJ2-3; a weak D match, TRBD2 (5 bases). TRBV23-1 is an ORF, and what it does is uncertain. The V and J ends lost 4 bases and 6 bases respectively, with 5 bases between them. CDR3 length: 11 amino acids. CDR3 loop: CASSPGDTQYF. The CDR3 nucleotides are TGCGCCAGCAGTCCGGGGGATACGCAGTATTTT.

The rearrangement uses TRBV4-1 and TRBJ1-5, with TRBD1 as a possible D gene (5 bases). The CDR3 contains 17 residues. Trimming cost V 1 base and J 5 bases, with 18 bases left between them. Looked up from germline, CDR1 is MGHRA and CDR2 is YSYEKL. The CDR3 DNA reads TGCGCCAGCAGCCAAGGGGGACTTCAGGGCATGTATCAGCCCCAGCATTTT. This codes for CASSQGGLQGMYQPQHF.

The chain employs TRBV5-1 and TRBJ2-2; no reliable D call. In germline, CDR1 is SGHRS, CDR2 YFSETQ. This CDR3 has 15 residues. The V gene lost 0 bases and the J gene lost 6 bases, with 12 bases spanning the gap. DNA of the CDR3: TGCGCCAGCAGCTTGGCCTATTCTATCCCCGGGGAGCTGTTTTTT. Its protein product is CASSLAYSIPGELFF.

The chain combines TRBV3-1 (or the pseudogene TRBV3-2) with TRBJ1-1, with 10 bases identical to TRBD1. The CDR3 totals 15 residues. V gave up 4 bases and J gave up 6 bases; unmatched junction bases: 8. Germline-derived CDR1 and CDR2 are LGHDT and YNNKEL (reference sequence). The CDR3 sequence is CASSPSGTGESEAFF. CDR3 DNA sequence: TGTGCCAGCAGCCCTTCCGGGACAGGGGAATCTGAAGCTTTCTTT.

The chain uses TRBV4-1 and TRBJ1-1; 8 bases align to TRBD1. The ends lost 1 base at V and 5 bases at J; junction bases unmatched: 9. The CDR3 has 16 residues. Germline V gene data show CDR1 as MGHRA and CDR2 as YSYEKL. CDR3 residues: CASSQAAKTGVTEAFF. In nucleotides, the CDR3 is TGCGCCAGCAGCCAAGCGGCCAAGACAGGGGTTACTGAAGCTTTCTTT.

The rearrangement links TRBV5-1 to TRBJ2-7; TRBD2 aligns across 9 bases. The CDR3 covers 17 residues. With V trimmed by 0 bases and J by 0 bases, 7 bases remained unmatched. Germline V gene data show CDR1 as SGHRS and CDR2 as YFSETQ. The chain's CDR3 is CASSLEGSGSLSYEQYF. CDR3 in DNA: TGCGCCAGCAGCTTGGAGGGTAGCGGGAGCCTCTCCTACGAGCAGTACTTC.

The chain is built from TRBV10-3 and TRBJ2-1, with TRBD2 matching 7 bases. With 4 bases clipped from V and 3 bases from J, the junction kept 3 bases outside the gene matches. The germline gives CDR1 ENHRY, CDR2 SYGVKD. CDR3 size: 14 residues. The CDR3 here is CAISGRENYNEQFF. The CDR3 region has the DNA TGTGCCATCAGTGGGCGGGAGAACTACAATGAGCAGTTCTTC.

This clone appeared once. This specimen includes other DNA sequences encoding the same CDR3. This chain uses TRBV5-1 with TRBJ2-1; TRBD2 matches 12 bases. There are 14 residues in the CDR3. V shed 4 bases, J shed 7 bases, and the junction held 3 bases outside the gene matches. Germline values: CDR1 SGHRS, CDR2 YFSETQ. This chain's CDR3 is CASSPGTSGNEQFF. The CDR3 coding sequence is TGCGCCAGCAGCCCAGGGACTAGCGGGAATGAGCAGTTCTTC.

This clone was counted only a few times. This sequence joins TRBV18 and TRBJ2-5; possibly TRBD2 for D (6 bases). V lost 0 bases and J lost 6, with 11 bases in between. This CDR3 comprises 14 residues. Per the germline V gene, CDR1 is KGHSH and CDR2 is LQKENI. The CDR3 DNA reads as TGTGCCAGCTCACCACCGGAGGAGGGGCAGACCCAGTACTTC. Residues: CASSPPEEGQTQYF.